A single sample gave rise to the 3 T cell receptor beta chains below, sequenced in a study of blood T cell repertoires in COVID-19. Data came from immunoSEQ multiplex PCR; TCRdb stores just in-frame clones and leaves some out. The sample contains roughly 100,000 clones, 87% of which appear only once. The sequencing sample was made of peripheral blood. The receptors stem from a human donor in a cohort sampled during active COVID-19.

The chain links TRBV6-1 to TRBJ2-3; D ambiguous. The germline CDR1 and CDR2 sequences are MNHNS and SASEGT. The CDR3 runs 12 residues. Trimming pared 2 bases from V and 3 bases from J, leaving 3 bases between. CDR3 residues: CASSELTDTQYF. The CDR3 nucleotides are TGTGCCAGCAGTGAATTAACAGATACGCAGTATTTT.

The chain joins TRBV9 to TRBJ1-2; 10 nucleotides align to TRBD1. After removal of 4 bases from V and 1 base from J, the junction contained 4 bases not matched to a gene. The CDR3 is made up of 15 amino acids. Germline CDR1 SGDLS, CDR2 YYNGEE. The CDR3 DNA follows: TGTGCCAGCAGCAACGGACAGGGGGGTAACTATGGCTACACCTTC. Its translation: CASSNGQGGNYGYTF.

This chain uses TRBV6-5 with TRBJ2-1; TRBD1 might be the D (5 bases). The CDR3 totals 15 residues. Trimming shortened V by 6 bases and J by 5 bases, and 17 bases separated the two germline ends. Germline lookup yields CDR1 MNHEY and CDR2 SVGAGI. The CDR3 bases are TGTGCCAGCAGGCTCAGGGTCCTGGAACACAATGAGCAGTTCTTC. This encodes CASRLRVLEHNEQFF.